The 18 T cell receptor beta chains below come from one sample, sequenced in a study of blood T cells in healthy people across ages. For the second PCR, which ran for about 7 to 12 cycles, a sample-barcoded 5' primer and a J-beta primer mix were used. Each CDR3 protein is one row after TCRdb ran MiXCR on the 5' RACE reads. This sample has some 1,800,000 distinct CDR3 sequences, with about two fifths found just once. The specimen was blood. These receptor sequences come from a human donor in good health.

The chain uses TRBV6-1 and TRBJ1-2; TRBD1 matches at 8 bases. The CDR3 loop spans 15 amino acids. V lost 6 bases to trimming and J lost 6 bases; unmatched junction nucleotides: 12. CDR1 is MNHNS and CDR2 is SASEGT in the germline V gene. The CDR3 protein is CASRLQDRVFDGYTF. Here the CDR3 DNA reads TGTGCCAGCAGACTCCAGGACAGGGTTTTTGATGGCTACACCTTC.

This clonotype was observed many times. J is TRBJ1-2 and V is TRBV20-1; 9 positions agree with TRBD1. The V gene's germline CDR1 is DFQATT and CDR2 SNEGSKA (reference sequence). J lost 2 bases, V lost 1 base, and 2 bases had no gene match. The CDR3 is 14 amino acids. The chain's CDR3 is CSARAGQGNYGYTF. In nucleotides, the CDR3 is TGCAGTGCTAGAGCGGGACAGGGCAACTATGGCTACACCTTC.

This chain joins TRBV3-1 and TRBJ2-5; 10 bases are shared with TRBD1. The CDR3 is 17 residues long. CDR1 and CDR2 from the germline V gene are LGHDT and YNNKEL (reference sequence). V shed 1 base, J shed 0 bases, and the junction held 5 bases outside the gene matches. The CDR3 sequence: CASSQGQGAGNQETQYF. CDR3 DNA sequence: TGTGCCAGCAGCCAAGGACAGGGGGCCGGTAACCAAGAGACCCAGTACTTC.

The chain couples TRBV12-3 or TRBV12-4 to TRBJ1-2, with D possibly matching TRBD1 (6 bases). V gave up 4 bases and J gave up 1 base, with 7 bases separating them. CDR3 size: 13 residues. CDR3 DNA: TGTGCCAGCAGTTGGACAGATAACTATGGCTACACCTTC. It translates to CASSWTDNYGYTF.

V and J are TRBV20-1 and TRBJ1-2; D remains unclear. This CDR3 has 11 amino acids. From germline, CDR1 is DFQATT and CDR2 SNEGSKA (reference sequence). Trimming stripped 5 bases from V and 4 bases from J, with 8 bases between. CDR3 nucleotides: TGCAGTGCTGTCGGGATCTATGGCTACACCTTC. Translation: CSAVGIYGYTF.

The chain couples TRBV7-2 to TRBJ2-7, with D possibly matching TRBD2 (6 bases). There are 14 residues in the CDR3. Germline assignment: CDR1 SGHTA and CDR2 FQGNSA. The V and J ends lost 3 bases and 6 bases respectively, with 15 bases between them. In DNA, the CDR3 is TGTGCCAGCAGCTTCTTGGGGTCGGGGGTCGAGCAGTACTTC. This encodes CASSFLGSGVEQYF.

The gene calls are TRBV30 and TRBJ1-2; 7 bases match TRBD1. Trimming at V came to 2 bases and at J to 8 bases, leaving 8 bases not matched to a gene. CDR1 and CDR2 from the germline V gene are GTSNPN and SVGIG (reference sequence). The CDR3 spans 13 residues. Here the CDR3 reads CAWSPGQQLGYTF. CDR3 in DNA: TGTGCCTGGAGTCCGGGACAGCAACTCGGCTACACCTTC.

The rearrangement joins TRBV25-1 to TRBJ1-2, with 7 bases identical to TRBD1. Germline V gives CDR1 MGHDK, CDR2 SYGVNS. CDR3 length equals 14 residues. Trimming took 3 bases from V and 7 from J; bases not matched to a gene: 8. In nucleotides, the CDR3 is TGTGCCAGCAGTGAGGGAGTACAGGGGCCTGGCTACACCTTC. It translates to CASSEGVQGPGYTF.

A few counts support this clonotype. The J gene is TRBJ2-1, the V gene TRBV4-2; 7 nucleotides match TRBD2. CDR3 length: 18 residues. Losses at the gene ends were 3 bases for V and 4 bases for J; bases not matched to a gene: 15. Looked up from germline, CDR1 is LGHNA and CDR2 is YNFKEQ. The CDR3 sequence is CASSQRLAWAGGYNEQFF. The CDR3 region has the DNA TGTGCCAGCAGCCAGAGACTAGCATGGGCTGGCGGATACAATGAGCAGTTCTTC.

Here the CDR3 reads CASSYSRGNRAFF. The DNA for the CDR3 is TGTGCCAGCAGTTACTCGAGAGGGAATCGGGCTTTCTTT. The chain joins TRBV6-5 to TRBJ1-1; D call uncertain. Per the germline V gene, CDR1 is MNHEY and CDR2 is SVGAGI. This CDR3 is built from 13 residues. V was trimmed by 0 bases and J by 11 bases, leaving 13 bases between them.

CDR3 sequence (DNA): TGCAGTGCTAGAGATAGGAGGCAGGGATTCACTGAAGCTTTCTTT. Amino acid sequence: CSARDRRQGFTEAFF. The chain combines TRBV20-1 with TRBJ1-1, with D perhaps matching TRBD1 (5 bases). This CDR3 is built from 15 residues. V was pared by 0 bases and J by 4 bases, with 15 bases between. Germline V gives CDR1 DFQATT, CDR2 SNEGSKA (reference sequence).

This CDR3 reads CASDTSLGETQYF. The CDR3, as DNA: TGTGCCAGTGATACTTCTCTCGGGGAGACCCAGTACTTC. The gene calls are TRBV7-9 and TRBJ2-5, with D unresolved. The V end was cut by 9 bases, the J end by 5 bases, with 16 bases between. Germline-derived CDR1 and CDR2 are SEHNR and FQNEAQ (reference sequence). The length of the CDR3 is 13 residues. Filled out from reference TRBV7-9 and TRBJ2-5, the complete variable domain reads DTGVSQNPRHKITKRGQNVTFRCDPISEHNRLYWYRQTLGQGPEFLTYFQNEAQLEKSRLLSDRFSAERPKGSFSTLEIQRTEQGDSAMYLCASDTSLGETQYFGPGTRLLVL.

There are a few counts of this clonotype. The chain carries TRBV5-1 and TRBJ1-2; TRBD1 agrees at 9 bases. This CDR3 spans 17 amino acids. With 3 bases clipped from V and 6 bases from J, the junction kept 15 bases outside the gene matches. Looked up from germline, CDR1 is SGHRS and CDR2 is YFSETQ. The CDR3 DNA is TGCGCCAGCAGCTCACCCACCGGGACAGGGATATTCGATGGCTACACCTTC. Amino acid sequence: CASSSPTGTGIFDGYTF. The whole variable domain, filled in from reference TRBV5-1 and TRBJ1-2, reads KAGVTQTPRYLIKTRGQQVTLSCSPISGHRSVSWYQQTPGQGLQFLFEYFSETQRNKGNFPGRFSGRQFSNSRSEMNVSTLELGDSALYLCASSSPTGTGIFDGYTFGSGTRLTVV.

This clonotype came up a few times. The CDR3 is CASSLTNLRDRDPTGTDTQYF. The CDR3 region has the DNA TGTGCCAGCAGTTTAACGAACCTCCGGGACAGGGACCCAACTGGCACAGATACGCAGTATTTT. This chain joins TRBV27 and TRBJ2-3; TRBD1 matches at 9 bases. Germline V lookup: CDR1 MNHEY, CDR2 SMNVEV (reference sequence). Trimming removed 2 bases from V and 1 base from J; junction bases left unmatched: 19. The CDR3 length is 21 residues.

The V and J genes are TRBV5-7 and TRBJ1-2; TRBD1 might be the D (5 bases). TRBV5-7 is an ORF, and what it does is uncertain. Trimming shortened V by 4 bases and J by 6 bases, and 19 bases separated the two germline ends. The CDR3 extends over 15 amino acids. CDR3 nucleotides: TGTGCCAGCAGCCCTGGGACGCGGGGGGGTCATGGCTACACCTTC. Protein: CASSPGTRGGHGYTF.

This clonotype has only a few counts. The chain combines TRBV6-6 with TRBJ1-2, with 7 nucleotides matching TRBD1. Germline values: CDR1 MNHNY, CDR2 SVGAGI (reference sequence). V was clipped by 6 bases and J by 0 bases; unmatched bases: 13. This CDR3 has 17 amino acids. The CDR3 coding sequence is TGTGCCAGCAGCCGCGCCGTTGTAGGGGGCGCTAACTATGGCTACACCTTC. This encodes CASSRAVVGGANYGYTF.

The gene calls are TRBV4-1 and TRBJ1-1; D call uncertain. The CDR3 is 14 amino acids. Germline V gives CDR1 MGHRA, CDR2 YSYEKL. Trimming removed 1 base at V and 0 bases at J, with 6 bases between. The CDR3 DNA follows: TGCGCCAGCAGCCAAGTGTTGGTGAACACTGAAGCTTTCTTT. Residues: CASSQVLVNTEAFF.

This clonotype was detected a few times. This chain links TRBV20-1 with TRBJ2-1; D gene ambiguous. This CDR3 region has 12 residues. V lost 2 bases and J 8 bases, leaving 10 bases between the germline ends. The germline gives CDR1 DFQATT, CDR2 SNEGSKA (reference sequence). The DNA for the CDR3 is TGCAGTGCTAGACTAAGTTGGGATGAGCAGTTCTTC. Translated, it gives CSARLSWDEQFF.